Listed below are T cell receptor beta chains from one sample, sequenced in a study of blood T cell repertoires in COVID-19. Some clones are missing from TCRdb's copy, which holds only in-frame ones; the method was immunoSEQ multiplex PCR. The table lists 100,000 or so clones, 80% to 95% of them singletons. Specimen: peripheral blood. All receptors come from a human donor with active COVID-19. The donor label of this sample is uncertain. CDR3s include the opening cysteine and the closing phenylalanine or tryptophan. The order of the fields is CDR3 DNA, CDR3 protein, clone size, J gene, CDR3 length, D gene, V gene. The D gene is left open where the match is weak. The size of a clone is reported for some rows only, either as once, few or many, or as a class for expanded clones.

CDR3nt: TGTGCCAGCAGTGATTATGGGACAGCGAACACTGAAGCTTTCTTT
CDR3aa: CASSDYGTANTEAFF
abundance: -
j_gene: TRBJ1-1
len: 15
d_gene: TRBD1
v_gene: TRBV6-1

CDR3nt: TGTGCCAGCAGCACCCGGACAGGGGGCGGCACAGATACGCAGTATTTT
CDR3aa: CASSTRTGGGTDTQYF
abundance: -
j_gene: TRBJ2-3
len: 16
d_gene: TRBD1
v_gene: TRBV28

CDR3nt: TGTGCCAGTAGACCGTCTAGGCCAGGAGGGGTACATGCTTTCTTT
CDR3aa: CASRPSRPGGVHAFF
abundance: -
j_gene: TRBJ1-1
len: 15
d_gene: -
v_gene: TRBV19

CDR3nt: TGTGCCAGCAGCGCCGGACAGGATGCCGTCGGGGAGCTGTTTTTT
CDR3aa: CASSAGQDAVGELFF
abundance: -
j_gene: TRBJ2-2
len: 15
d_gene: TRBD1
v_gene: TRBV7-9

CDR3nt: TGTGCCAGCAGCGCCCAACTAGCGGGGGATAGCACAGATACGCAGTATTTT
CDR3aa: CASSAQLAGDSTDTQYF
abundance: -
j_gene: TRBJ2-3
len: 17
d_gene: TRBD2
v_gene: TRBV7-9

CDR3nt: TGCGCCAGCAGCTTGGCCAGGACAGAAATGAACACTGAAGCTTTCTTT
CDR3aa: CASSLARTEMNTEAFF
abundance: -
j_gene: TRBJ1-1
len: 16
d_gene: -
v_gene: TRBV5-1

CDR3nt: TGTGCCAGCAGGGAGACAGGGCCGGGGCTGGGTAATTCACCCCTCCACTTT
CDR3aa: CASRETGPGLGNSPLHF
abundance: -
j_gene: TRBJ1-6
len: 17
d_gene: TRBD1
v_gene: TRBV2

CDR3nt: TGTGCCAGCACTCCAGGGGGTTCCTACGAGCAGTACTTC
CDR3aa: CASTPGGSYEQYF
abundance: -
j_gene: TRBJ2-7
len: 13
d_gene: TRBD1
v_gene: TRBV28

CDR3nt: TGTGCCAGCAGCTTACTAATCTCTGGAAACACCATATATTTT
CDR3aa: CASSLLISGNTIYF
abundance: -
j_gene: TRBJ1-3
len: 14
d_gene: -
v_gene: TRBV7-9

CDR3nt: TGTGCCAGCAGTTTCGGACAGGGGGCATGGGAGACCCAGTACTTC
CDR3aa: CASSFGQGAWETQYF
abundance: -
j_gene: TRBJ2-5
len: 15
d_gene: TRBD1
v_gene: TRBV28

CDR3nt: TGTGCCAGCAGTGAACCAACGGGGGTGACCTACGAGCAGTACTTC
CDR3aa: CASSEPTGVTYEQYF
abundance: -
j_gene: TRBJ2-7
len: 15
d_gene: -
v_gene: TRBV6-1

CDR3nt: TGTGCCAGCAGCCCGCGGGGGGCGGGAGATACGCAGTATTTT
CDR3aa: CASSPRGAGDTQYF
abundance: -
j_gene: TRBJ2-3
len: 14
d_gene: TRBD2
v_gene: TRBV7-2

CDR3nt: TGTGCCAGCAGCTTTATAGGCACAGATACGCAGTATTTT
CDR3aa: CASSFIGTDTQYF
abundance: -
j_gene: TRBJ2-3
len: 13
d_gene: -
v_gene: TRBV7-9

CDR3nt: TGTGCCAGCAGCGACAGGGCGAACACTGAAGCTTTCTTT
CDR3aa: CASSDRANTEAFF
abundance: -
j_gene: TRBJ1-1
len: 13
d_gene: -
v_gene: TRBV21-1

CDR3nt: TGTGCCAGCAGTCGTCCTAGCGGGGGGTATGGGGAGCAGTTCTTC
CDR3aa: CASSRPSGGYGEQFF
abundance: -
j_gene: TRBJ2-1
len: 15
d_gene: TRBD2
v_gene: TRBV6-5

CDR3nt: TGTGCCAGTAGCCTAGGAAGGACAGGGGACGAAAAACTGTTTTTT
CDR3aa: CASSLGRTGDEKLFF
abundance: once
j_gene: TRBJ1-4
len: 15
d_gene: TRBD1
v_gene: TRBV19

CDR3nt: TGTGCCAGCAGCCCGGGGACTAGCCTTCACAATGAGCAGTTCTTC
CDR3aa: CASSPGTSLHNEQFF
abundance: -
j_gene: TRBJ2-1
len: 15
d_gene: TRBD2
v_gene: TRBV7-3

CDR3nt: TGTGCCAGCAGTCTAGGAGCCTATGCCACAGGGGGCACTAATGAAAAACTGTTTTTT
CDR3aa: CASSLGAYATGGTNEKLFF
abundance: -
j_gene: TRBJ1-4
len: 19
d_gene: TRBD1
v_gene: TRBV28

CDR3nt: TGTGCCAGCAGCCCTACATACTTGAGGGCCTTCTACGAGCAGTACTTC
CDR3aa: CASSPTYLRAFYEQYF
abundance: few
j_gene: TRBJ2-7
len: 16
d_gene: -
v_gene: TRBV7-2

CDR3nt: TGTGCCAGTAGGCAAACAGGGGACGGGAGCAATCAGCCCCAGCATTTT
CDR3aa: CASRQTGDGSNQPQHF
abundance: once
j_gene: TRBJ1-5
len: 16
d_gene: TRBD1
v_gene: TRBV19

CDR3nt: TGCAGCGTGGGACAGGGCTCTGGAAACACCATATATTTT
CDR3aa: CSVGQGSGNTIYF
abundance: -
j_gene: TRBJ1-3
len: 13
d_gene: TRBD1
v_gene: TRBV29-1

CDR3nt: TGTGCCAGCACTCACAGGGTCGCCGGGGAGCTGTTTTTT
CDR3aa: CASTHRVAGELFF
abundance: -
j_gene: TRBJ2-2
len: 13
d_gene: -
v_gene: TRBV12-3/TRBV12-4